The 19 T cell receptor beta chains reported below all come from one sample, sequenced in a study of T-cell memory formation after mild COVID-19 (dated by TCRdb to 2020 to 2022). Receptor amplification or capture employed 5' RACE. TCRdb shows the sequencer as Illumina NovaSeq 6000. The public reads were reprocessed in TCRdb via fastp at Q25 and MiXCR, keeping in-frame beta chains. Each entry is one CDR3 protein sequence, shown with its most common DNA and genes. This sample gives roughly 600,000 distinct CDR3 sequences in total; about a sixth of them show up just once. The ten largest clones add up to about 12% of the sample. Sequenced material: PBMCs or a T cell subset sorted from them (not recorded which). These TCRs come from an adult woman who had mild COVID-19 (a few samples of this study predate the infection). The sample titles of this study are shuffled in the database, so cell type and time point are left out; the donor was told from shared clones.

This clonotype has just a few counts. The chain has TRBV27 and TRBJ2-5, with D possibly TRBD2 on 5 matching bases. The CDR3 is made up of 16 amino acids. Germline loops: CDR1 MNHEY, CDR2 SMNVEV (reference sequence). The ends were cut back, 5 bases at V and 2 bases at J, with 18 bases in the middle. Written as DNA, the CDR3 is TGTGCCAGCAGTCACCTCTCCGCGGGCTCTCAAGAGACCCAGTACTTC. Its protein is CASSHLSAGSQETQYF.

This clonotype was seen more than once but under ten times. This chain uses TRBV6-2 or TRBV6-3 with TRBJ2-5; D not resolved. With 7 bases removed from V and 4 bases from J, the gap between germline ends came to 13 bases. The CDR3 has 13 amino acids. CDR1 and CDR2 (germline): MNHEY, SVGEGT. The chain's CDR3 is CASMLRSRETQYF. CDR3 coding DNA: TGTGCCAGCATGTTGCGGAGTCGAGAGACCCAGTACTTC.

This clonotype has only a few counts. The V gene is TRBV9, the J gene TRBJ2-3; 7 nucleotides match TRBD1. CDR3 length: 15 amino acids. Germline CDR1 and CDR2: SGDLS and YYNGEE. Losses at the gene ends were 9 bases for V and 2 bases for J; bases not matched to a gene: 12. The CDR3 spells CATTETGLNTDTQYF. CDR3 nucleotide sequence: TGTGCCACTACCGAGACAGGGTTGAACACAGATACGCAGTATTTT.

The chain uses TRBV6-2 or TRBV6-3 and TRBJ2-7; no firm D call. The CDR3 is 14 amino acids. V was shortened by 6 bases and J by 5 bases, with 17 bases between the two germline ends. The germline gives CDR1 MNHEY, CDR2 SVGEGT. The chain's CDR3 is CASSLDAAANEQYF. In nucleotides, the CDR3 is TGTGCCAGCAGCCTGGACGCCGCCGCGAACGAGCAGTACTTC.

This clonotype was found a few times. The chain is built from TRBV4-3 and TRBJ2-7; TRBD2 matches 7 bases. Looked up from germline, CDR1 is LGHNA and CDR2 is YSLEER. V gave up 1 base and J gave up 2 bases; unmatched junction bases: 5. The length of the CDR3 is 15 residues. Here the CDR3 reads CASSQVAGVTYEQYF. In DNA, the CDR3 is TGCGCCAGCAGCCAAGTGGCGGGAGTGACCTACGAGCAGTACTTC.

The rearrangement uses TRBV19 and TRBJ2-2; 8 bases fit TRBD1. The CDR3 length is 16 residues. Trimming cost V 3 bases and J 4 bases; bases outside gene matches: 7. CDR1 LNHDA and CDR2 SQIVND come from the germline V gene (reference sequence). CDR3 in amino acids: CASSIFRGQGTGELFF. CDR3 in DNA: TGTGCCAGTAGTATTTTCAGGGGGCAAGGCACCGGGGAGCTGTTTTTT.

The chain has TRBV7-8 and TRBJ2-7; TRBD2 might be the D (7 bases). The CDR3 is 14 amino acids. Trimming took 6 bases from V and 6 from J, leaving 18 bases between them. The germline V gene has CDR1 SGHVS and CDR2 FQNEAQ. This CDR3 reads CASRLMGGRREQYF. In DNA, the CDR3 is TGTGCCAGCAGACTGATGGGGGGGCGACGCGAGCAGTACTTC.

The CDR3 reads CASSPPGRTEAFF. The CDR3 nucleotides are TGTGCCAGCTCACCCCCCGGGAGGACTGAAGCTTTCTTT. The rearrangement joins TRBV18 to TRBJ1-1; D is uncertain. The germline CDR1 and CDR2 sequences are KGHSH and LQKENI. The CDR3 is 13 residues long. The V end was cut by 3 bases, the J end by 5 bases, with 10 bases between.

This chain links TRBV5-6 with TRBJ2-2, with TRBD1 matching 9 bases. Germline values: CDR1 SGHDT, CDR2 YYEEEE. V lost 3 bases, J lost 7 bases, and 7 bases stayed unmatched. The CDR3 runs to 15 residues. CDR3 residues: CASSWTGASNGELFF. DNA for the CDR3: TGTGCCAGCAGCTGGACAGGGGCATCAAACGGGGAGCTGTTTTTT.

The table lists this clonotype with a count of one. The chain recombines TRBV12-3 or TRBV12-4 with TRBJ1-4; no firm D call. V was shortened by 4 bases and J by 0 bases, with 15 bases between the two germline ends. The CDR3 is 17 residues long. Here the CDR3 DNA reads TGTGCCAGCAGTTCCGAGCTCCCCACAACAACTAATGAAAAACTGTTTTTT. Amino acids: CASSSELPTTTNEKLFF.

The chain links TRBV5-1 to TRBJ1-1; D is ambiguous. Germline V lookup: CDR1 SGHRS, CDR2 YFSETQ. Trimming left V 4 bases short and J 1 base short, with 20 bases between. The CDR3 has 17 amino acids. The CDR3 here is CASSLNQAWTGNTEAFF. The CDR3, as DNA: TGCGCCAGCAGCCTAAACCAGGCATGGACGGGGAACACTGAAGCTTTCTTT.

The chain has TRBV15 and TRBJ1-1, with D tentatively TRBD1 (5 bases). Per the germline V gene, CDR1 is LNHNV and CDR2 is YYDKDF (reference sequence). Trimming took off 1 base at V and 4 bases at J, with 7 bases between the two ends. The CDR3 length is 13 residues. DNA of the CDR3: TGTGCCACCAGCAGAGTGAGGGGCACTGAAGCTTTCTTT. Translating it yields CATSRVRGTEAFF.

This clonotype was counted between two and nine times. The chain is built from TRBV20-1 and TRBJ2-7, with TRBD2 matching 9 bases. Looked up from germline, CDR1 is DFQATT and CDR2 is SNEGSKA (reference sequence). Trimming at V came to 5 bases and at J to 0 bases, leaving 5 bases not matched to a gene. CDR3 size: 14 residues. CDR3 sequence reads: CSAYLAGSSYEQYF. The CDR3 DNA is TGCAGTGCTTATCTAGCGGGAAGCTCCTACGAGCAGTACTTC.

This clonotype was seen at least ten times. The chain has TRBV2 and TRBJ2-1; D gene ambiguous. Germline CDR1 and CDR2: SNHLY and FYNNEI. Trimming removed 0 bases from V and 0 bases from J, with 9 bases in between. The CDR3 has 16 amino acids. The CDR3 DNA reads TGTGCCAGCAGTGAAGCGACAAGGGTCTCCTACAATGAGCAGTTCTTC. It is translated as CASSEATRVSYNEQFF.

This clonotype was counted a few times. This chain uses TRBV29-1 with TRBJ2-3, with TRBD1 matching over 9 bases. The CDR3 is 13 residues long. Unmatched junction bases numbered 5, after V lost 4 bases and J lost 6 bases. CDR1 SQVTM and CDR2 ANQGSEA come from the germline V gene. The CDR3 DNA sequence: TGCAGCGTTGTACAGGGGACAGGGGATACGCAGTATTTT. Amino acid sequence: CSVVQGTGDTQYF.

The chain combines TRBV27 with TRBJ2-7, with 11 bases identical to TRBD1. The germline CDR1 and CDR2 sequences are MNHEY and SMNVEV (reference sequence). V was clipped by 4 bases and J by 3 bases; unmatched bases: 2. This CDR3 has 14 amino acids. The CDR3 loop is CASSWDRGNYEQYF. For the CDR3, the DNA is TGTGCCAGCAGTTGGGACAGGGGGAACTACGAGCAGTACTTC.

This clonotype was found a few times. As DNA, the CDR3 is TGTGCCAGCAGTTTAGGCGGGAGCTTTCCTCCCGAGCAGTACTTC. It encodes CASSLGGSFPPEQYF. The chain couples TRBV12-3 or TRBV12-4 to TRBJ2-7; TRBD2 aligns across 7 bases. The CDR3 covers 15 residues. With 1 base clipped from V and 6 bases from J, the junction kept 9 bases outside the gene matches.

This clonotype was recorded a few times. The J gene is TRBJ2-7, the V gene TRBV12-3 or TRBV12-4; the D gene is possibly TRBD1 (6 bases). The CDR3 runs to 13 residues. Trimming stripped 4 bases from V and 6 bases from J, with 13 bases between. CDR3 nucleotides: TGTGCCAGCAGTTCAACAGGGATCGGCGAGCAGTACTTC. Translating gives CASSSTGIGEQYF.

This clonotype occurred many times. The chain has TRBV24-1 and TRBJ2-2; D is undetermined. Germline assignment: CDR1 KGHDR and CDR2 SFDVKD. The CDR3 is 13 amino acids. V was trimmed by 6 bases and J by 2 bases, leaving 6 bases between them. DNA of the CDR3: TGTGCCACCAGTCGATTAAACACCGGGGAGCTGTTTTTT. Translation: CATSRLNTGELFF.